This T cell receptor beta chain was obtained from a study of T-cell reconstitution after alpha-beta-depleted transplantation in children. The library targeted TCRbeta and was prepared with unique molecular identifiers. Via MiXCR, TCRdb re-called the PCR reads, giving one row per CDR3 protein. The repertoire has some 290,000 distinct CDR3 sequences, approximately 9.6% of them found once; the top ten carry roughly a tenth. The V gene's germline CDR1 is SQVTM and CDR2 ANQGSEA. The CDR3 length is 13 residues. J was trimmed by 4 bases and V by 3 bases; bases with no gene match: 3. The material was PBMCs from the stem cell graft donor, obtained from the stem cell graft. The V and J genes are TRBV29-1 and TRBJ1-2, with 9 bases matching TRBD1. The TCR originated in a human donor who donated a stem cell graft to a child with SCID. Here the CDR3 DNA reads TGCAGCGTTGAGATGACAGGGGGCTATGGCTACACCTTC. It specifies CSVEMTGGYGYTF.